The 23 T cell receptor beta chains in this list originate from one sample, sequenced in a study of blood T cell repertoires in COVID-19. The data were produced by immunoSEQ multiplex PCR, yet TCRdb's version contains in-frame clones alone and is incomplete. Seen here are approximately 350,000 clones, over 70% observed once, and the top ten hold about 2.7%. Sequenced: peripheral blood. The source of these receptors is a young man with active or convalescent COVID-19.

The chain links TRBV18 to TRBJ2-5; 7 nucleotides agree with TRBD2. V dropped 2 bases and J dropped 5; count of bases not matched to a gene: 5. This CDR3 has 14 amino acids. Germline V gives CDR1 KGHSH, CDR2 LQKENI. CDR3 residues: CASSPGLEGETQYF. CDR3 nucleotide sequence: TGTGCCAGCTCACCAGGACTAGAGGGGGAGACCCAGTACTTC. The full variable domain, rest sourced from reference TRBV18 and TRBJ2-5, is NAGVMQNPRHLVRRRGQEARLRCSPMKGHSHVYWYRQLPEEGLKFMVYLQKENIIDESGMPKERFSAEFPKEGPSILRIQQVVRGDSAAYFCASSPGLEGETQYFGPGTRLLVL.

The chain uses TRBV28 and TRBJ2-3, with a tentative D call TRBD1 (5 bases). CDR1 is MDHEN, CDR2 SYDVKM, per germline. The CDR3 spans 14 residues. V was trimmed by 10 bases and J by 3 bases, leaving 17 bases between them. CDR3 nucleotide sequence: TGTGCCACCTTAGACAGACCTCGGACAGATACGCAGTATTTT. Protein sequence: CATLDRPRTDTQYF.

The chain is built from TRBV5-3 and TRBJ1-3; 7 bases are a match to TRBD1. TRBV5-3 is annotated as an ORF whose role is uncertain. The CDR3 spans 19 residues. V gave up 1 base and J gave up 0 bases; unmatched junction bases: 13. CDR3 in amino acids: CARSLSPLPRDSSGNTIYF. The CDR3 region has the DNA TGTGCCAGAAGCTTGTCTCCCCTCCCGCGGGACAGCTCTGGAAACACCATATATTTT.

The gene calls are TRBV28 and TRBJ1-4; D is unclear. The V and J ends lost 3 bases and 8 bases respectively, with 13 bases between them. The CDR3 covers 14 residues. CDR1 is MDHEN, CDR2 SYDVKM, per germline. The CDR3 loop is CASSLAGNGEKLFF. The CDR3 region has the DNA TGTGCCAGCAGTTTGGCCGGTAACGGGGAAAAACTGTTTTTT. Supplemented by reference TRBV28 and TRBJ1-4, the full variable domain reads DVKVTQSSRYLVKRTGEKVFLECVQDMDHENMFWYRQDPGLGLRLIYFSYDVKMKEKGDIPEGYSVSREKKERFSLILESASTNQTSMYLCASSLAGNGEKLFFGSGTQLSVL.

This clone was seen only once. The chain recombines TRBV7-2 with TRBJ1-1; 8 bases agree with TRBD1. Germline trimming cut 3 bases from V and 7 bases from J; bases unmatched to any gene: 10. The CDR3 is made up of 15 amino acids. Germline V gene lookup returns CDR1 SGHTA and CDR2 FQGNSA. CDR3 nucleotide sequence: TGTGCCAGCAGCTTGAACCCAGGGGGCCTGTTTGAAGCTTTCTTT. Its protein is CASSLNPGGLFEAFF.

The rearrangement uses TRBV28 and TRBJ2-7; D might be TRBD1 (5 bases). V lost 6 bases to trimming and J lost 3 bases, with 15 bases between them. This CDR3 has 14 amino acids. Germline lookup yields CDR1 MDHEN and CDR2 SYDVKM. The CDR3: CASRPPRGDYEQYF. The CDR3 DNA follows: TGTGCCAGCAGGCCTCCAAGGGGTGACTACGAGCAGTACTTC.

The rearrangement links TRBV29-1 to TRBJ2-6; 7 nucleotides match TRBD1. Trimming took 4 bases from V and 0 from J; bases not matched to a gene: 3. Germline V lookup: CDR1 SQVTM, CDR2 ANQGSEA. This CDR3 is 15 amino acids long. The CDR3 loop is CSVGQGTSGANVLTF. The CDR3 bases are TGCAGCGTTGGACAGGGAACCTCTGGGGCCAACGTCCTGACTTTC. Combining the CDR3 with reference TRBV29-1 and TRBJ2-6 gives the whole variable domain SAVISQKPSRDICQRGTSLTIQCQVDSQVTMMFWYRQQPGQSLTLIATANQGSEATYESGFVIDKFPISRPNLTFSTLTVSNMSPEDSSIYLCSVGQGTSGANVLTFGAGSRLTVL.

This clone appeared once. This chain uses TRBV4-1 with TRBJ2-7; the D gene is possibly TRBD2 (6 bases). The germline V gene has CDR1 MGHRA and CDR2 YSYEKL. V lost 6 bases and J 0 bases, leaving 12 bases between the germline ends. The CDR3 is 14 residues long. The CDR3 bases are TGCGCCAGCAGACCTGCGGGGATCTCCTACGAGCAGTACTTC. Protein: CASRPAGISYEQYF.

In its sample, this clone was seen a few times. The chain is built from TRBV6-5 and TRBJ1-5; perhaps TRBD1 as D (6 bases). V lost 7 bases and J 4 bases, leaving 11 bases between the germline ends. CDR1 is MNHEY, CDR2 SVGAGI, per germline. CDR3 length: 13 residues. CDR3 bases: TGTGCCAGCAACAGGGTCCCTAATCAGCCCCAGCATTTT. Translation: CASNRVPNQPQHF.

The V call is TRBV6-4, the J call TRBJ2-1; the match to TRBD2 covers 7 bases. The CDR3 contains 12 residues. With 8 bases clipped from V and 15 bases from J, the junction kept 13 bases outside the gene matches. CDR1 and CDR2 (germline): MRHNA, SNTAGT. Here the CDR3 reads CASDPSGRLMFF. CDR3 in DNA: TGTGCCAGCGACCCTAGCGGCCGGTTAATGTTCTTC.

This chain uses TRBV7-6 with TRBJ2-7; TRBD1 matches 9 bases. V trimming: 5 bases; J trimming: 2 bases; junction bases outside the gene matches: 4. The CDR3 length is 14 residues. The germline CDR1 and CDR2 sequences are SGHVS and FNYEAQ. The CDR3: CASSPGTGTYEQYF. Written as DNA, the CDR3 is TGTGCCAGCAGCCCCGGGACAGGGACCTACGAGCAGTACTTC.

The chain recombines TRBV7-9 with TRBJ2-3; the match to TRBD1 covers 9 bases. The trim removed 6 bases at V and 7 bases at J, leaving 8 bases unmatched. In germline, CDR1 is SEHNR, CDR2 FQNEAQ (reference sequence). This CDR3 contains 14 residues. The CDR3 sequence: CASRQQGALYTQYF. CDR3 nucleotides: TGTGCCAGCAGACAACAGGGGGCCTTGTATACGCAGTATTTT.

The gene calls are TRBV6-5 and TRBJ2-7; the match to TRBD2 covers 8 bases. The CDR3 extends over 15 amino acids. Losses at the gene ends were 6 bases for V and 3 bases for J; bases not matched to a gene: 10. Germline CDR1 MNHEY, CDR2 SVGAGI. CDR3 nucleotide sequence: TGTGCCAGCAGGCCCCCGGGGGGGAAGAACTACGAGCAGTACTTC. Translating gives CASRPPGGKNYEQYF.

This chain uses TRBV3-1 (or the pseudogene TRBV3-2) with TRBJ2-5; 7 nucleotides match TRBD2. The CDR3 sequence is 15 residues long. J was trimmed by 5 bases and V by 0 bases; bases with no gene match: 6. The germline V gene encodes CDR1 LGHDT and CDR2 YNNKEL (reference sequence). The CDR3 protein is CASSQDPGEGETQYF. The CDR3 DNA reads as TGTGCCAGCAGCCAAGACCCGGGGGAGGGGGAGACCCAGTACTTC.

CDR3 protein: CASSTTGQGGNEQYF. The CDR3 nucleotides read TGTGCCAGTAGTACGACGGGACAGGGAGGCAACGAGCAGTACTTC. The rearrangement links TRBV19 to TRBJ2-7; 9 positions agree with TRBD1. Germline V gene data show CDR1 as LNHDA and CDR2 as SQIVND (reference sequence). The CDR3 runs to 15 residues. V gave up 4 bases and J gave up 5 bases; unmatched junction bases: 9.

The genes are TRBV13 and TRBJ2-4; D may be TRBD1 (6 bases). The CDR3 totals 14 residues. Deletions cut 7 bases from V and 0 bases from J, with 10 bases between. Germline lookup yields CDR1 PRHDT and CDR2 FYEKMQ (reference sequence). The CDR3 reads CASKIQGAKNIQYF. The CDR3 DNA reads TGTGCCAGCAAGATACAGGGAGCCAAAAACATTCAGTACTTC.

V gene TRBV7-6 combines with J gene TRBJ1-2; no clear D. V lost 1 base to trimming and J lost 8 bases, with 11 bases between them. The CDR3 consists of 13 residues. Germline V gene sequence: CDR1 SGHVS, CDR2 FNYEAQ. CDR3 coding DNA: TGTGCCAGCAGCTTAGAAGGATCGGGAGGCTACACCTTC. Its protein is CASSLEGSGGYTF.

This chain connects TRBV7-8 to TRBJ1-1; D ambiguous. The CDR3 covers 13 residues. V was trimmed by 5 bases and J by 5 bases, leaving 12 bases between them. In germline, CDR1 is SGHVS, CDR2 FQNEAQ. The CDR3 DNA sequence: TGTGCCAGCAGCCAACCCGAACAGACTGAAGCTTTCTTT. It encodes CASSQPEQTEAFF.

The chain links TRBV19 to TRBJ2-5, with 10 positions matching TRBD1. The CDR3 is 16 residues long. The germline gives CDR1 LNHDA, CDR2 SQIVND (reference sequence). With V trimmed by 4 bases and J by 4 bases, 9 bases remained unmatched. CDR3 loop: CASSTPGQGSGETQYF. CDR3 in DNA: TGTGCCAGTAGTACTCCGGGACAGGGGTCGGGAGAGACCCAGTACTTC.

Concerning this clone: The same CDR3 can be traced to other DNA sequences in this sample. The chain combines TRBV29-1 with TRBJ2-1; D is uncertain. Deletions cut 7 bases from V and 5 bases from J, with 9 bases between. This CDR3 is built from 11 residues. The germline CDR1 and CDR2 sequences are SQVTM and ANQGSEA. The CDR3 sequence: CSAVRDNEQFF. The CDR3 bases are TGCAGCGCAGTACGAGACAATGAGCAGTTCTTC.

This chain uses TRBV5-5 with TRBJ1-2, with D maybe TRBD1 (6 bases). Per germline, CDR1 SGHKS and CDR2 YYEKEE (reference sequence). The V end lost 4 bases, the J end lost 5 bases, and 15 bases lay between the germline ends. The CDR3 runs 14 residues. The CDR3 sequence: CASSPLDSSYGYTF. The CDR3 DNA reads as TGTGCCAGCAGCCCCCTGGACAGCTCATATGGCTACACCTTC.

This chain links TRBV4-3 with TRBJ2-1, with 8 bases lining up with TRBD2. Trimming cost V 0 bases and J 7 bases; bases outside gene matches: 14. Germline lookup yields CDR1 LGHNA and CDR2 YSLEER. This CDR3 has 18 amino acids. This chain's CDR3 is CASSQEQDSGGLWNEQFF. The CDR3 bases are TGCGCCAGCAGCCAAGAGCAGGACTCGGGAGGGCTCTGGAATGAGCAGTTCTTC.

The chain couples TRBV2 to TRBJ1-1; 9 bases are a match to TRBD1. Trimming took 6 bases from V and 4 from J; bases not matched to a gene: 6. Per the germline V gene, CDR1 is SNHLY and CDR2 is FYNNEI. CDR3 size: 14 residues. As DNA, the CDR3 is TGTGCCAGCAGACCGGACAGGGGAATCACTGAAGCTTTCTTT. Translating it yields CASRPDRGITEAFF.